These T cell receptor beta chains were read from a single sample in a study of vaccination effects on CD4 cells after COVID-19. No antigen is known for these receptors. Produced via immunoSEQ multiplex PCR; TCRdb's table is partial and in-frame only. Of 45,000 to 60,000 clones in the sample, 75% to 80% were seen once. The sequences come from CD4+ T cells from PBMCs cultured without peptide, collected before COVID-19 vaccination. The receptor source for this set is a human donor who had a prior SARS-CoV-2 infection. CDR3s include the opening cysteine and the closing phenylalanine or tryptophan. D genes are given only for firm matches. The listing skips clone size in some rows; elsewhere it reads once, few, many or a size class.

TRBV19,NA,NA,TRBJ1-6,CASGQSSYNSPLHF,TGTGCCAGCGGACAGAGCTCCTATAATTCACCCCTCCACTTT
TRBV7-8,NA,TRBD2,TRBJ2-7,CASSSGTLRGAYEQYF,TGTGCCAGCAGCTCCGGAACGTTGCGGGGGGCCTACGAGCAGTACTTC
TRBV10-3,few,NA,TRBJ2-1,CATSWVGGGAYNEQFF,TGTGCCACGTCGTGGGTCGGGGGCGGCGCCTACAATGAGCAGTTCTTC
TRBV3-1/TRBV3-2,NA,TRBD2,TRBJ2-1,CASSQDGSGVYNEQFF,TGTGCCAGCAGCCAAGATGGTAGCGGGGTTTACAATGAGCAGTTCTTC
TRBV2,NA,TRBD1,TRBJ2-7,CASRWTGWEQYF,TGTGCCAGCAGGTGGACAGGGTGGGAGCAGTACTTC
TRBV18,NA,TRBD1,TRBJ2-7,CASSPSQGAQEQYF,TGTGCCAGCTCACCCTCCCAGGGGGCTCAAGAGCAGTACTTC
TRBV28,once,NA,TRBJ1-5,CASSPPLPDGSNQPQHF,TGTGCCAGCAGTCCCCCCCTCCCCGACGGAAGCAATCAGCCCCAGCATTTT
TRBV7-9,few,NA,TRBJ2-2,CASSLAGITNTGELFF,TGTGCCAGCAGCTTAGCCGGGATTACGAACACCGGGGAGCTGTTTTTT
TRBV28,NA,NA,TRBJ2-7,CASRGTSGYEQYF,TGTGCCAGCAGGGGGACATCAGGCTACGAGCAGTACTTC
TRBV18,once,TRBD2,TRBJ2-3,CASSSQQRGGPTQYF,TGTGCCAGCTCATCCCAACAGCGGGGGGGTCCAACGCAGTATTTT
TRBV19,NA,TRBD2,TRBJ2-1,CASSISRLAAYNEQFF,TGTGCCAGTAGTATATCAAGACTAGCGGCCTACAATGAGCAGTTCTTC
TRBV6-2/TRBV6-3,NA,TRBD2,TRBJ2-1,CASSSQSGSYNEQFF,TGTGCCAGCAGTTCCCAGAGCGGGAGTTACAATGAGCAGTTCTTC
TRBV9,NA,TRBD2,TRBJ2-7,CASSPIAGGSYEQYF,TGTGCCAGCAGCCCGATAGCGGGGGGTTCCTACGAGCAGTACTTC
TRBV5-3,NA,NA,TRBJ2-2,CARSHPTNLGTGELFF,TGTGCCAGAAGCCACCCGACGAACTTGGGGACCGGGGAGCTGTTTTTT
TRBV13,NA,NA,TRBJ2-1,CASSLGALYNEQFF,TGTGCCAGCAGCTTAGGCGCCCTTTACAATGAGCAGTTCTTC
TRBV12-3/TRBV12-4,NA,NA,TRBJ1-1,CASSLLRGGEAFF,TGTGCCAGCAGTTTATTGAGGGGTGGTGAAGCTTTCTTT
TRBV6-2/TRBV6-3,once,NA,TRBJ2-7,CASSYVSEQYF,TGTGCCAGCAGTTACGTTAGCGAGCAGTACTTC
TRBV4-3,NA,TRBD1,TRBJ1-1,CASSQVQIPGQGMNTEAFF,TGCGCCAGCAGCCAAGTACAGATACCGGGACAGGGGATGAACACTGAAGCTTTCTTT
TRBV24-1,once,TRBD1,TRBJ2-3,CATSDSGGLSTDTQYF,TGTGCCACCAGTGATTCAGGGGGCTTGAGCACAGATACGCAGTATTTT
TRBV30,NA,NA,TRBJ1-6,CAWSVGTVLDSPLHF,TGTGCCTGGAGTGTGGGTACAGTTCTTGATTCACCCCTCCACTTT
TRBV21-1,NA,NA,TRBJ2-5,CASSKGCDVAGPSLGGQETQYF,TGTGCCAGCAGCAAAGGCTGCGACGTAGCGGGTCCCTCGCTGGGCGGTCAAGAGACCCAGTACTTC
TRBV18,NA,TRBD2,TRBJ2-1,CASSPLGGGLNEQFF,TGTGCCAGCTCACCCCTCGGGGGGGGTCTCAATGAGCAGTTCTTC
TRBV5-1,few,TRBD1,TRBJ1-1,CASSTDRANTEAFF,TGCGCCAGCAGTACGGACAGGGCGAACACTGAAGCTTTCTTT
TRBV5-5,NA,NA,TRBJ1-6,CASSFLTYNSPLHF,TGTGCCAGCAGCTTCCTCACTTATAATTCACCCCTCCACTTT
TRBV6-6,few,NA,TRBJ2-1,CASSYSRGGSYNEQFF,TGTGCCAGCAGTTACTCGAGGGGGGGATCCTACAATGAGCAGTTCTTC
TRBV28,NA,TRBD2,TRBJ2-6,CASKLAGGGGGANVLTF,TGTGCCAGCAAACTAGCGGGAGGTGGTGGTGGGGCCAACGTCCTGACTTTC
TRBV7-6,NA,TRBD1,TRBJ2-7,CASSRGGTGAYEQYF,TGTGCCAGCAGCCGCGGCGGGACAGGGGCCTACGAGCAGTACTTC
TRBV6-1,NA,NA,TRBJ1-5,CASSVGTGYYSNQPQHF,TGTGCCAGCAGTGTCGGGACGGGATATTATAGCAATCAGCCCCAGCATTTT
TRBV5-8,NA,NA,TRBJ1-5,CASSLRFGLGNQPQHF,TGTGCCAGCAGCTTAAGGTTTGGGTTGGGCAATCAGCCCCAGCATTTT
TRBV11-1,NA,NA,TRBJ1-1,CASSLRVSTEAFF,TGTGCCAGCAGCTTACGAGTTTCCACTGAAGCTTTCTTT
TRBV11-2,NA,NA,TRBJ2-7,CASSLGARPPLEQYF,TGTGCCAGCAGCTTAGGTGCCAGGCCTCCCCTTGAGCAGTACTTC
TRBV2,NA,TRBD2,TRBJ2-2,CASNPTSGANTGELFF,TGTGCCAGCAACCCGACTAGCGGCGCGAACACCGGGGAGCTGTTTTTT
TRBV2,few,TRBD1,TRBJ1-2,CASSRTRQGGYGYTF,TGTGCCAGCAGCAGAACGCGACAGGGTGGCTATGGCTACACCTTC
TRBV6-6,few,NA,TRBJ2-2,CASGRANTGELFF,TGTGCCAGCGGTAGGGCGAACACCGGGGAGCTGTTTTTT
TRBV2,once,NA,TRBJ1-2,CASREPFPVRRLYGYTF,TGTGCCAGCAGGGAGCCGTTCCCGGTCAGACGCCTCTATGGCTACACCTTC
TRBV3-1/TRBV3-2,NA,NA,TRBJ1-2,CASSQAWVPGYTF,TGTGCCAGCAGCCAAGCGTGGGTCCCTGGCTACACCTTC
TRBV3-1/TRBV3-2,NA,NA,TRBJ2-3,CASSRSGTDTQYF,TGTGCCAGCAGTCGGTCCGGCACAGATACGCAGTATTTT
TRBV10-3,NA,NA,TRBJ2-3,CVSPGGPTDTQYF,TGTGTCAGCCCGGGCGGGCCCACAGATACGCAGTATTTT
TRBV5-4,NA,TRBD2,TRBJ2-3,CASSGSGEHTDTQYF,TGTGCCAGCAGCGGTAGCGGGGAGCACACAGATACGCAGTATTTT
TRBV5-1,NA,NA,TRBJ1-1,CASSPRTGVPITEAFF,TGCGCCAGCAGTCCCCGTACGGGGGTCCCCATCACTGAAGCTTTCTTT
TRBV5-1,NA,NA,TRBJ2-5,CASSFSPGGQETQYF,TGCGCCAGCAGCTTTAGTCCCGGAGGGCAAGAGACCCAGTACTTC
TRBV6-4,few,NA,TRBJ2-7,CASSDSKSAGASSYEQYF,TGTGCCAGCAGTGACTCGAAATCTGCTGGGGCTTCCTCCTACGAGCAGTACTTC
TRBV19,NA,NA,TRBJ1-4,CASSPLRTFGEKLFF,TGTGCCAGTAGTCCCCTGAGGACCTTTGGGGAAAAACTGTTTTTT
TRBV7-3,few,NA,TRBJ2-2,CASSLTFAGGELFF,TGTGCCAGCAGCTTAACGTTTGCGGGAGGGGAGCTGTTTTTT
TRBV5-1,once,NA,TRBJ2-7,CASHGAGALFEEQYF,TGCGCCAGCCATGGCGCGGGCGCCCTATTTGAAGAGCAGTACTTC
TRBV4-1,once,NA,TRBJ1-1,CASSRQQGDTEAFF,TGCGCCAGCAGCCGGCAACAGGGTGACACTGAAGCTTTCTTT
TRBV27,once,NA,TRBJ1-1,CASSFSHTAATEAFF,TGTGCCAGCAGTTTTTCACACACAGCGGCCACTGAAGCTTTCTTT
TRBV4-3,NA,NA,TRBJ2-3,CASSQDSLTDTQYF,TGCGCCAGCAGCCAAGATAGTCTTACAGATACGCAGTATTTT
TRBV7-8,few,NA,TRBJ2-1,CASSLYRASYNEQFF,TGTGCCAGCAGCTTATACAGGGCGTCCTACAATGAGCAGTTCTTC
TRBV5-4,NA,NA,TRBJ2-5,CASSRAFQKETQYF,TGTGCCAGCAGCAGGGCCTTTCAGAAAGAGACCCAGTACTTC
TRBV6-6,NA,NA,TRBJ2-2,CASSYATGPTGELFF,TGTGCCAGCAGTTACGCGACAGGACCCACCGGGGAGCTGTTTTTT
TRBV6-5,NA,NA,TRBJ2-3,CASTPPDGTDTQYF,TGTGCCAGCACCCCCCCGGACGGTACAGATACGCAGTATTTT
TRBV6-5,once,TRBD2,TRBJ2-7,CASRRGTSGAYEQYF,TGTGCCAGCAGGAGGGGGACTAGCGGAGCCTACGAGCAGTACTTC
TRBV7-2,NA,NA,TRBJ2-3,CASSLQPEPTDTQYF,TGTGCCAGCAGCTTACAGCCCGAACCCACAGATACGCAGTATTTT
TRBV5-1,NA,TRBD1,TRBJ2-7,CASSLGFGTAQYEQYF,TGCGCCAGCAGCTTGGGGTTCGGGACAGCCCAATACGAGCAGTACTTC
TRBV12-5,NA,TRBD2,TRBJ2-3,CASGHRTSGGALVTDTQYF,TGTGCTAGTGGACACCGGACTAGCGGGGGGGCCTTGGTCACAGATACGCAGTATTTT
TRBV6-6,NA,TRBD1,TRBJ2-7,CASSYSAGTGFEQYF,TGTGCCAGCAGTTACTCGGCCGGGACAGGGTTCGAGCAGTACTTC
TRBV5-1,NA,TRBD1,TRBJ2-5,CASSLEGQGRLGETQYF,TGCGCCAGCAGCTTGGAGGGACAGGGGAGATTGGGAGAGACCCAGTACTTC
TRBV29-1,NA,TRBD1,TRBJ1-4,CSVFSAGTANEKLFF,TGCAGCGTTTTTAGCGCCGGGACAGCTAATGAAAAACTGTTTTTT
TRBV7-9,once,NA,TRBJ1-1,CASSPRDPGLNTEAFF,TGTGCCAGCAGCCCCAGGGACCCCGGGTTGAACACTGAAGCTTTCTTT